The T cell receptor beta chain described here comes from a study of T cells in Graves' hyperthyroidism and ophthalmopathy. Study results and limitations: Most thyroid clonotypes that were expanded above 0.001 also turned up in blood. For ophthalmopathy, model prediction preceded onset by a median about 6.2 months.

Turning to this clonotype: Its antigen is undetermined.

The CDR3 regions of TCR beta were amplified from RNA transcripts. Carried out on the TCR CDR3, a first-round RT-PCR used the HTBI primer set. TCRdb analysed the multiplex PCR reads with MiXCR anew, one entry per CDR3 protein. Of over 500,000 distinct CDR3 sequences listed, around 43% are singletons. Trimming left V 2 bases short and J 5 bases short, with 6 bases between. From germline, CDR1 is ENHRY and CDR2 SYGVKD. The CDR3 consists of 12 residues. This TCR came from an adult woman with Graves' disease, either hyperthyroidism or ophthalmopathy (not recorded which). Material for sequencing was peripheral blood or thyroid tissue (not recorded which). The V call is TRBV10-3, the J call TRBJ1-1; D unclear. The DNA of the CDR3 is TGTGCCATCAGTGAGATGGGGACTGAAGCTTTCTTT. The encoded protein is CAISEMGTEAFF.